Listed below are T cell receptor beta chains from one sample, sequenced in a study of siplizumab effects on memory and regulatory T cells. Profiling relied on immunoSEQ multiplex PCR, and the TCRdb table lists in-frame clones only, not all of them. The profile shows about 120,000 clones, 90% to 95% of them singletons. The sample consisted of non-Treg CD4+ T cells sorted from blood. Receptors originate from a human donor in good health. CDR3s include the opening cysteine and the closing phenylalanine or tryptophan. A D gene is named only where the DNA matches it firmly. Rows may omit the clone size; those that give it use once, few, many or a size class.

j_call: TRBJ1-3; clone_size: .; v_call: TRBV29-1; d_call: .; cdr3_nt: TGCAGCGTTACCTCTGGAAACACCATATATTTT; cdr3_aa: CSVTSGNTIYF
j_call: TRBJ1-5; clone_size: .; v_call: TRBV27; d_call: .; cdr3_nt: TGTGCCACCATAGGACCTAGCAATCAGCCCCAGCATTTT; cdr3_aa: CATIGPSNQPQHF
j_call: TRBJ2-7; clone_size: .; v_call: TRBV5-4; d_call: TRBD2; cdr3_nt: TGTGCCAGCAGACCCGCTAGCGGGAGGGGTAGCGAGCAGTACTTC; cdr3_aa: CASRPASGRGSEQYF
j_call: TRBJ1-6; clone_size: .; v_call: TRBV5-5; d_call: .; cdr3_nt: TGTGCCAGCAGTACCCGGGAGGGGGACCATAATTCACCCCTCCACTTT; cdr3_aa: CASSTREGDHNSPLHF
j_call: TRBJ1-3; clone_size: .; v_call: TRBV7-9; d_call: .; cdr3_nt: TGTGCCAGCAGCTCCCAACCCAACACCATATATTTT; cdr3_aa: CASSSQPNTIYF
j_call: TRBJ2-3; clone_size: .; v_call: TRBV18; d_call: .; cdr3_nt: TGTGCCAGCTCCCCCAGGGCAGATACGCAGTATTTT; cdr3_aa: CASSPRADTQYF
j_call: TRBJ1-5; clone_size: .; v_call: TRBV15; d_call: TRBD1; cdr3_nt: TGTGCCACCAGCAGATACAGGGGAAGTCAGCCCCAGCATTTT; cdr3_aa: CATSRYRGSQPQHF
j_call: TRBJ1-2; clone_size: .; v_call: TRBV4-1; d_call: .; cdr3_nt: TGCGCCAGCAGCCAAGATTTGGGGACGCGAACCTTC; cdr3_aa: CASSQDLGTRTF
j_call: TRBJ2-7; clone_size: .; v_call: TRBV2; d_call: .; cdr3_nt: TGTGCCAGCAGTGAAGAACAGGGTCCCTACGAGCAGTACTTC; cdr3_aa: CASSEEQGPYEQYF
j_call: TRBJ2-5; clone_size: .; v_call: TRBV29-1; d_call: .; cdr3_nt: TGCAGCGTTGAGTCGGCAGATTGGTACCAAGAGACCCAGTACTTC; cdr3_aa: CSVESADWYQETQYF
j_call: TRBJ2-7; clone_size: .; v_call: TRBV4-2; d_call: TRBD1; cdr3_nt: TGTGCCAGCAGCCGAAACACAGGGGGCGCGGGCGAGCAGTACTTC; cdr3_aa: CASSRNTGGAGEQYF
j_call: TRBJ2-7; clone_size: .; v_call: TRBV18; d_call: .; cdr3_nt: TGTGCCAGCTCACTAGCTCTCTACGAGCAGTACTTC; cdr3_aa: CASSLALYEQYF
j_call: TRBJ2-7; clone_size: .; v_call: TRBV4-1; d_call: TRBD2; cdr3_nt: TGCGCCAGCAGCCTCTCCGGACTAGCGGTCTACGAGCAGTACTTC; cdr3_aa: CASSLSGLAVYEQYF
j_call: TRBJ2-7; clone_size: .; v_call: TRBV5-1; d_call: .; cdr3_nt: TGCGCCAGCAGCGTGGCGGGACAGACCTCCTACGAGCAGTACTTC; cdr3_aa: CASSVAGQTSYEQYF
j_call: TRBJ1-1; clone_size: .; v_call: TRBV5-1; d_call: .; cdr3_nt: TGCGCCAGCAGCTTAGACAGCCTGAACACTGAAGCTTTCTTT; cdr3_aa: CASSLDSLNTEAFF
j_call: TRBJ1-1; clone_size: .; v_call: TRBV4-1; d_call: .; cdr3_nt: TGCGCCAGCAGCCAAGGTAGGAGGAATCGGAACACTGAAGCTTTCTTT; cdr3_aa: CASSQGRRNRNTEAFF
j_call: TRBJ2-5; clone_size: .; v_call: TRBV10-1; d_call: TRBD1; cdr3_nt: TGCGCCAGCAGTGGACAGGGAAGAGAGACCCAGTACTTC; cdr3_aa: CASSGQGRETQYF
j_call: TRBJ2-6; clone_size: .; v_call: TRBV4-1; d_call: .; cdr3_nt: TGCGCCAGCAGCCGCATCGAACAGATTAGACCTGGGGCCAACGTCCTGACTTTC; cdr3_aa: CASSRIEQIRPGANVLTF
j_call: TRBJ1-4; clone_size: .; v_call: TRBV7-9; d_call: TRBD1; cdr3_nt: TGTGCCAGCAGCTTAGGGACAGGGGGCGCCTCTAATGAAAAACTGTTTTTT; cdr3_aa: CASSLGTGGASNEKLFF
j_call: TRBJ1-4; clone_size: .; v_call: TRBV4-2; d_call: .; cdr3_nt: TGTGCCAGCAGCCAATTCTCCACGGGGCGTATAACTAATGAAAAACTGTTTTTT; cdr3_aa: CASSQFSTGRITNEKLFF
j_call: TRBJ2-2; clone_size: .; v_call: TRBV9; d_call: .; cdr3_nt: TGTGCCAGCAGCTCCCAGCTCGGACTAACCGGGGAGCTGTTTTTT; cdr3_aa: CASSSQLGLTGELFF
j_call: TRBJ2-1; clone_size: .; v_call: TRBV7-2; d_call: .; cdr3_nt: TGTGCCAGCAGTGACCTTTCCTACAATGAGCAGTTCTTC; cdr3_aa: CASSDLSYNEQFF
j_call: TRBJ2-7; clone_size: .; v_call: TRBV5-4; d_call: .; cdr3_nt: TGTGCCAGCAGCTCTCAGGGGATCTACGAGCAGTACTTC; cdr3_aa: CASSSQGIYEQYF
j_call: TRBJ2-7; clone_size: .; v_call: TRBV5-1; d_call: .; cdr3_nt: TGCGCCAGCAGCTTGGAAGTGGGCGGCTACGAGCAGTACTTC; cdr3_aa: CASSLEVGGYEQYF
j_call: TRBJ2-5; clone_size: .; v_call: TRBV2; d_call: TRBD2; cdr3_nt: TGTGCCAGCAGGGCACTAGCGGGGGGGAGAGAGACCCAGTACTTC; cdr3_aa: CASRALAGGRETQYF
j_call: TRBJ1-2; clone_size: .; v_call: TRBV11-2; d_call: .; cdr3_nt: TGTGCCAGCAGCTCACGGACCTTGGGCTATGGCTACACCTTC; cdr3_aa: CASSSRTLGYGYTF
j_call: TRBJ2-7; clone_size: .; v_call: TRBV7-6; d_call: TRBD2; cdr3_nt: TGTGCCAGCAGCTTAGCGCAGGGACTAGCGGGTCTCTACGAGCAGTACTTC; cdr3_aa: CASSLAQGLAGLYEQYF
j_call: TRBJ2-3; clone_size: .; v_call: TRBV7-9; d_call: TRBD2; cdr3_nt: TGTGCCAGCACCACCAGGTCGCTAGCGGGGGCTAGCACAGATACGCAGTATTTT; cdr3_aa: CASTTRSLAGASTDTQYF
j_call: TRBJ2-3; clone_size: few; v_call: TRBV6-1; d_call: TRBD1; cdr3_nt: TGTGCCAGCGTGACAGGGAACACAGATACGCAGTATTTT; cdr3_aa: CASVTGNTDTQYF
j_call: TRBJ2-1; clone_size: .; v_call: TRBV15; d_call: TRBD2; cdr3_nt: TGTGCCACCAGCAGAGATTCCCCCACTAGCGTTGCCTACAATGAGCAGTTCTTC; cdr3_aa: CATSRDSPTSVAYNEQFF
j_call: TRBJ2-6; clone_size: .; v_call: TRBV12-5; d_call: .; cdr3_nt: TGTGCTAGTGGCCAGAGCTCTGGGGCCAACGTCCTGACTTTC; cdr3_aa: CASGQSSGANVLTF
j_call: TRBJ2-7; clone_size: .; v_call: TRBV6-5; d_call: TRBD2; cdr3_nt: TGTGCCAGCAGTTACTCGGGAGCGGGAAGTTACGAGCAGTACTTC; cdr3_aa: CASSYSGAGSYEQYF
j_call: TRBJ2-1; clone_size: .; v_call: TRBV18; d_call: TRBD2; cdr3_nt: TGTGCCAGCTCACCTCCCGGGACTAGCGGGGGGGCCCGAGAGCAGTTCTTC; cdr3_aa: CASSPPGTSGGAREQFF
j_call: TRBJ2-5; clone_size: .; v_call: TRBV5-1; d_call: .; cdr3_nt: TGCGCCAGCAGCTTCTTAACGGGAGAGACCCAGTACTTC; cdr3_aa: CASSFLTGETQYF
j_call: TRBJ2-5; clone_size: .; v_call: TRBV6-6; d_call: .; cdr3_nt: TGTGCCAGCGGCCGTCCGGAGGAGACCCAGTACTTC; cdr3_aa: CASGRPEETQYF
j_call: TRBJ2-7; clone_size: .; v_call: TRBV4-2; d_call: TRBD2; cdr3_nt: TGTGCCAGCAGCCAAAGTGGGACTAGCGGGGGTATGGAGCAGTACTTC; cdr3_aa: CASSQSGTSGGMEQYF
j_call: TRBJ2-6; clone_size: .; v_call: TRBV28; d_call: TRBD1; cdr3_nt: TGTGCCAGCATTACAGGGGCAGTGGCTGGGGCCAACGTCCTGACTTTC; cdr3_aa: CASITGAVAGANVLTF
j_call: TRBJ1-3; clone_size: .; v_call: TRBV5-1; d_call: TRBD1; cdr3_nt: TGCGCCAGCAGCTTACAGACAGGGCTGACCCCTGGAAACACCATATATTTT; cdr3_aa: CASSLQTGLTPGNTIYF
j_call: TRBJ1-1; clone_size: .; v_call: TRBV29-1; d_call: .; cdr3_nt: TGCAGCGTTGACTTAATGGGGAACACTGAAGCTTTCTTT; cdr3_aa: CSVDLMGNTEAFF
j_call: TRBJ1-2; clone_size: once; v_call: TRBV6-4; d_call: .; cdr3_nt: TGTGCCAGCAGTGACACCTCGGCAAACAACTATGGCTACACCTTC; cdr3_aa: CASSDTSANNYGYTF
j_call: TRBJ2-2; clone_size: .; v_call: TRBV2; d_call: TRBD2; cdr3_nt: TGTGCCAGCAGTGGAGGACTAGCCAAGTCGTCCACCGGGGAGCTGTTTTTT; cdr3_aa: CASSGGLAKSSTGELFF
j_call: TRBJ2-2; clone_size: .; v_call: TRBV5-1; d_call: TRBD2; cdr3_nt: TGCGCCAGCAGCTTAGCGGGGACGAACACCGGGGAGCTGTTTTTT; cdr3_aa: CASSLAGTNTGELFF
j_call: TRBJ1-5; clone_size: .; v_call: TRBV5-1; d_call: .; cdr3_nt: TGCGCCAGCAGCTTGGACGGACATAGCAATCAGCCCCAGCATTTT; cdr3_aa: CASSLDGHSNQPQHF
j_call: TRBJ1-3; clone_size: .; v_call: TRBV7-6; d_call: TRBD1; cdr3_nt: TGTGCCAGCAGCTTAGTAGCGGGACAGATTTCTGGAAACACCATATATTTT; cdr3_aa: CASSLVAGQISGNTIYF
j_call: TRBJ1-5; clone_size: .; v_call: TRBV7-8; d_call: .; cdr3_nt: TGTGCCAGCAGCTTTCCGGGGCGGGATCAGCCCCAGCATTTT; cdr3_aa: CASSFPGRDQPQHF
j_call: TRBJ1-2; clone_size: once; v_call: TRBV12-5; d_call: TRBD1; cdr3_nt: TGTGCTAGTGGTTTGAAACAGGGGGTTGGCTACACCTTC; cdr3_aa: CASGLKQGVGYTF
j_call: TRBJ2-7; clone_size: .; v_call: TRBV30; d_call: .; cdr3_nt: TGTGCCTGGACAGGGGGGGCCCACGAGCAGTACTTC; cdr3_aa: CAWTGGAHEQYF
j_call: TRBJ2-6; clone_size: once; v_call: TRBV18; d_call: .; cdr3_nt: TGTGCCAGCTCACCACCCTCCGGGGCCAACGTCCTGACTTTC; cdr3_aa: CASSPPSGANVLTF
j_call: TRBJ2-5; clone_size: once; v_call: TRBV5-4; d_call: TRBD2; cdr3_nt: TGTGCCAGCACGCGGGGGGATGAGACCCAGTACTTC; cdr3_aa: CASTRGDETQYF
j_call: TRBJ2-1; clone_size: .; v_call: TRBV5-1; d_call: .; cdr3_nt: TGCGCCAGCAGCTCCGGCGAGGAAGGTAATGAGCAGTTCTTC; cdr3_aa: CASSSGEEGNEQFF
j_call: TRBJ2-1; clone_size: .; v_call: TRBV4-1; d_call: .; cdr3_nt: TGCGCCAGCAGCCAGCCCATAGCGGACCCCTCCAATGAGCAGTTCTTC; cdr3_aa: CASSQPIADPSNEQFF
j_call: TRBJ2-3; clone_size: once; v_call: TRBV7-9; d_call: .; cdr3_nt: TGTGCCAGCAGCTTATATGGCGGAACCTCTAGCACAGATACGCAGTATTTT; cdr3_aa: CASSLYGGTSSTDTQYF